The present T cell receptor beta chain was sequenced within a study of blood T cell repertoires in COVID-19. TCRdb's copy holds only in-frame clones and misses some; the assay was immunoSEQ multiplex PCR. In the table there are some 200,000 clones, 86% of which are singletons. The sequence was obtained from a woman aged 45-59 years with acute or convalescent COVID-19. Sequences were obtained from peripheral blood.

The CDR3 nucleotides are TGTGCCAGCAGCGTAGCGTCGCGGGGTACCCACGAGCAGTACTTC. This codes for CASSVASRGTHEQYF. This chain uses TRBV9 with TRBJ2-7, with D tentatively TRBD2 (6 bases). V gave up 0 bases and J gave up 5 bases, with 15 bases separating them. The CDR3 extends over 15 amino acids. Looked up from germline, CDR1 is SGDLS and CDR2 is YYNGEE.